This TCR beta chain was sequenced for a study of cytomegalovirus exposure and HLA in healthy donors. CDR3 length: 16 residues. CDR1 is SEHNR, CDR2 FQNEAQ, per germline (reference sequence). The V segment lost 4 bases and the J segment 5 bases; nucleotides outside the gene matches: 11. This clone has only one observation. Primers included in the PCR were 60 Vbeta and 13 Jbeta primers. The method was immunoSEQ multiplex PCR; TCRdb's version includes in-frame clones alone and lacks a portion of them. The sample holds about 190,000 clones; 80% to 85% are singletons and the top ten take approximately 0.26%.

The chain is built from TRBV7-9 and TRBJ2-7, with 10 bases identical to TRBD1. This sequence originates from a boy aged 5-17 years in good health and CMV-seronegative. The sequencing sample was made of PBMCs. In DNA, the CDR3 is TGTGCCAGCAGCTCCGATAGAGACAGGGGGCCCCACGAGCAGTACTTC. Amino acids: CASSSDRDRGPHEQYF.